This entry describes one TCR beta chain. As yet, its antigen is unknown. PCR used 60 Vbeta primers and 13 Jbeta primers. TCRdb's copy holds only in-frame clones and misses some; the assay was immunoSEQ multiplex PCR. The sample contains over 65,000 clones, over 75% of which appear only once. The CDR3 spans 15 residues. Germline lookup yields CDR1 LGHNA and CDR2 YSLEER. V dropped 1 base and J dropped 0 bases, with 9 bases sitting between them. The sample belongs to a study of cytomegalovirus exposure and HLA in healthy donors. Notes on the study in general: In vitro confirmation showed three CMV-associated chains to be CMV antigen specific.

Sequenced: PBMCs. This chain uses TRBV4-3 with TRBJ1-2, with D perhaps matching TRBD1 (5 bases). This sequence was found in a man over 45 in good health and CMV-seronegative. The chain's CDR3 is CASSQVQGPNYGYTF. CDR3 DNA: TGCGCCAGCAGCCAAGTGCAGGGTCCTAACTATGGCTACACCTTC.